The 9 T cell receptor beta chains below come from one sample, sequenced in a study of cytomegalovirus exposure and HLA in healthy donors (dated by TCRdb to about 2017). Libraries were prepared through the immunoSEQ multiplex PCR assay. For the multiplex PCR, a mixture combining 60 forward primers for TCR Vbeta segments and 13 reverse primers for TCR Jbeta segments was used. TCRdb holds this immuneACCESS table with in-frame rearrangements only. Some clones are missing; in checked studies, unresolved V genes explain under half, and the rest has no known cause. This sample lists 120,000 to 150,000 clones; around 80% were detected once. The biggest ten clones account for roughly 10% of the sample. Source material: PBMCs. Source of these receptors: a woman in her forties or fifties in good health and CMV-seropositive.

The chain has TRBV9 and TRBJ1-6; 7 bases agree with TRBD1. CDR1 and CDR2 from the germline V gene are SGDLS and YYNGEE. The J segment lost 6 bases and the V segment lost 0 bases, leaving 3 bases of the junction unmatched. CDR3 size: 15 residues. The CDR3 reads CASSVEAGGNSPLHF. CDR3 nucleotides: TGTGCCAGCAGCGTAGAGGCAGGGGGTAATTCACCCCTCCACTTT.

The table lists this clone with a few counts. This CDR3 is CASRPRQGNTEAFF. The DNA for the CDR3 is TGTGCCAGCAGACCACGACAGGGGAACACTGAAGCTTTCTTT. The genes are TRBV6-5 and TRBJ1-1, with 7 bases identical to TRBD1. The CDR3 length is 14 residues. The junction had 5 bases not matched to a gene; V was cut back by 6 bases and J by 1 base. Germline CDR1 is MNHEY and CDR2 is SVGAGI.

The V call is TRBV5-1, the J call TRBJ2-7; 16 positions match TRBD2. Per germline, CDR1 SGHRS and CDR2 YFSETQ. Trimming took 0 bases from V and 7 from J; bases not matched to a gene: 7. The CDR3 consists of 17 residues. This CDR3 is CASSLDGTSGGAYEQYF. The CDR3 bases are TGCGCCAGCAGCTTGGACGGGACTAGCGGGGGGGCTTATGAGCAGTACTTC. Variable domain in full (rest from reference TRBV5-1 and TRBJ2-7): KAGVTQTPRYLIKTRGQQVTLSCSPISGHRSVSWYQQTPGQGLQFLFEYFSETQRNKGNFPGRFSGRQFSNSRSEMNVSTLELGDSALYLCASSLDGTSGGAYEQYFGPGTRLTVT.

The chain couples TRBV28 to TRBJ2-7; 7 bases are shared with TRBD1. The CDR3 totals 15 residues. The J segment lost 6 bases and the V segment lost 6 bases, leaving 14 bases of the junction unmatched. The V gene's germline CDR1 is MDHEN and CDR2 SYDVKM. The CDR3 region is CASSTPGTVPPEQYF. Written as DNA, the CDR3 is TGTGCCAGCAGCACTCCCGGGACAGTCCCCCCCGAGCAGTACTTC.

The table lists this clone with a few counts. This chain links TRBV2 with TRBJ1-1; 8 bases align to TRBD1. CDR1 and CDR2 (germline): SNHLY, FYNNEI. V trimming: 6 bases; J trimming: 1 base; junction bases outside the gene matches: 1. This CDR3 region has 13 residues. The CDR3 sequence: CASSQGANTEAFF. The CDR3 nucleotides read TGTGCCAGCAGCCAGGGGGCGAACACTGAAGCTTTCTTT.

The chain employs TRBV15 and TRBJ2-1, with 8 bases aligning to TRBD1. CDR1 LNHNV and CDR2 YYDKDF come from the germline V gene (reference sequence). The CDR3 consists of 16 residues. The V segment lost 5 bases and the J segment 10 bases; nucleotides outside the gene matches: 16. CDR3 sequence: CATSVGGQGARQEQFF. In DNA, the CDR3 is TGTGCCACCAGCGTAGGTGGGCAGGGGGCGCGTCAGGAGCAGTTCTTC. The complete variable domain, with remaining parts taken from reference TRBV15 and TRBJ2-1, reads DAMVIQNPRYQVTQFGKPVTLSCSQTLNHNVMYWYQQKSSQAPKLLFHYYDKDFNNEADTPDNFQSRRPNTSFCFLDIRSPGLGDTAMYLCATSVGGQGARQEQFFGPGTRLTVL.

This CDR3 is CASSRTAHSTDTQYF. In DNA form, the CDR3 reads TGTGCCAGCAGCAGGACAGCCCATTCCACAGATACGCAGTATTTT. The J gene is TRBJ2-3, the V gene TRBV7-3, with D maybe TRBD1 (6 bases). The CDR3 runs to 15 residues. Germline loops: CDR1 SGHTA, CDR2 FQGTGA. V lost 5 bases to trimming and J lost 2 bases, with 14 bases between them.

The chain couples TRBV9 to TRBJ2-1; TRBD2 aligns across 8 bases. The germline CDR1 and CDR2 sequences are SGDLS and YYNGEE. Losses at the gene ends were 0 bases for V and 4 bases for J; bases not matched to a gene: 3. The CDR3 contains 15 residues. DNA for the CDR3: TGTGCCAGCAGCGTAGGCGGGGGGAGATACAATGAGCAGTTCTTC. This encodes CASSVGGGRYNEQFF.

The gene calls are TRBV19 and TRBJ2-7; D may be TRBD1 (5 bases). V lost 5 bases and J 2 bases, leaving 13 bases between the germline ends. The V gene's germline CDR1 is LNHDA and CDR2 SQIVND (reference sequence). The CDR3 spans 14 residues. CDR3 bases: TGTGCCAGTAGTTGGACATTCACACCCTACGAGCAGTACTTC. As protein: CASSWTFTPYEQYF.